The 9 T cell receptor beta chains in this list originate from one sample, sequenced in a study of T cell responses to AZD1222 COVID-19 vaccine. Repertoires were generated with immunoSEQ multiplex PCR, while TCRdb's copy carries only in-frame clones and drops some. The repertoire has 150,000 to 200,000 clones, less than 95% of them found once; the top ten carry approximately 2.9%. The sample here was peripheral blood, taken on day 0 of AZD1222 vaccination. These receptors were obtained from an adult in good health.

The genes are TRBV10-3 and TRBJ1-2, with 9 bases identical to TRBD1. Germline trimming cut 6 bases from V and 7 bases from J; bases unmatched to any gene: 12. Germline CDR1 reads ENHRY; CDR2 reads SYGVKD. CDR3 length equals 15 residues. CDR3: CAISLEVQGAFGYTF. In DNA, the CDR3 is TGTGCCATCAGCCTTGAAGTACAGGGGGCTTTTGGCTACACCTTC.

This sequence joins TRBV29-1 and TRBJ2-7, with a possible D match to TRBD1 (6 bases). Looked up from germline, CDR1 is SQVTM and CDR2 is ANQGSEA. There are 11 residues in the CDR3. V gave up 7 bases and J gave up 4 bases, with 11 bases separating them. CDR3 in amino acids: CSAGQRYEQYF. The CDR3 nucleotides read TGCAGCGCGGGACAACGTTACGAGCAGTACTTC.

The rearrangement uses TRBV6-5 and TRBJ2-2, with D perhaps matching TRBD2 (5 bases). CDR1 is MNHEY and CDR2 is SVGAGI in the germline V gene. Trimming stripped 0 bases from V and 4 bases from J, with 9 bases between. This CDR3 has 15 residues. This CDR3 is CASSYSTGVTGELFF. For the CDR3, the DNA is TGTGCCAGCAGTTACTCGACCGGGGTCACCGGGGAGCTGTTTTTT.

The chain has TRBV23-1 and TRBJ1-1, with a tentative D call TRBD1 (6 bases). TRBV23-1 is marked as an open reading frame, function uncertain. V dropped 8 bases and J dropped 4 bases, with 17 bases sitting between them. The CDR3 runs to 14 residues. The CDR3 protein is CASRRGARGTEAFF. The DNA for the CDR3 is TGCGCCAGCCGCCGAGGGGCCAGGGGCACTGAAGCTTTCTTT.

The chain links TRBV7-8 to TRBJ1-2; a weak D match, TRBD1 (6 bases). CDR1 and CDR2 from the germline V gene are SGHVS and FQNEAQ. The CDR3 is made up of 14 amino acids. V lost 5 bases and J 9 bases, leaving 19 bases between the germline ends. The CDR3 region is CASSRRGKVGSYTF. The CDR3 nucleotides read TGTGCCAGCAGCCGTAGGGGGAAAGTAGGGAGCTACACCTTC.

This clone has more than one count but fewer than ten. The rearrangement joins TRBV19 to TRBJ1-2; 7 bases are shared with TRBD1. The germline V gene has CDR1 LNHDA and CDR2 SQIVND (reference sequence). The CDR3 is 14 amino acids. V gave up 3 bases and J gave up 3 bases; unmatched junction bases: 4. CDR3 region: CASSIGDRYYGYTF. In DNA, the CDR3 is TGTGCCAGTAGTATTGGGGACAGATACTATGGCTACACCTTC. The full variable domain, completed using reference TRBV19 and TRBJ1-2, is DGGITQSPKYLFRKEGQNVTLSCEQNLNHDAMYWYRQDPGQGLRLIYYSQIVNDFQKGDIAEGYSVSREKKESFPLTVTSAQKNPTAFYLCASSIGDRYYGYTFGSGTRLTVV.

The chain recombines TRBV7-2 with TRBJ2-7; TRBD1 matches 9 bases. Trimming at V came to 5 bases and at J to 6 bases, leaving 8 bases not matched to a gene. The CDR3 spans 14 residues. From germline, CDR1 is SGHTA and CDR2 FQGNSA. CDR3 nucleotide sequence: TGTGCCAGCAGCATAGAGGACAGGGGTGCCGAGCAGTACTTC. Its protein product is CASSIEDRGAEQYF.

The gene calls are TRBV5-8 and TRBJ2-1; TRBD1 might be the D (5 bases). Trimming pared 4 bases from V and 7 bases from J, leaving 12 bases between. CDR3 length: 13 residues. Germline V gene data show CDR1 as SGHTS and CDR2 as YDEGEE. The DNA for the CDR3 is TGTGCCAGCAGCAAGGCCCAGGGAAATGAGCAGTTCTTC. It encodes CASSKAQGNEQFF.

V and J are TRBV5-6 and TRBJ1-6; D perhaps matches TRBD1 (5 bases). Germline V gene data show CDR1 as SGHDT and CDR2 as YYEEEE. V shed 2 bases and J shed 8 bases, with 11 bases lying between them. The CDR3 length is 14 residues. The CDR3 nucleotides are TGTGCCAGCAGCTTCGGGGGTAGCGATTCACCCCTCCACTTT. Amino acids: CASSFGGSDSPLHF.